This TCR beta chain was documented in a study of cytomegalovirus exposure and HLA in healthy donors. Study-level results: Reports showed the classifier diagnosing cytomegalovirus status with high specificity and sensitivity. In the roughly 110 validation repertoires, more than 85% of cluster scores exceeded 0, per a later analysis. In vitro experiments confirmed that three CMV-associated chains were specific for CMV antigens.

A roughly 120-subject validation cohort, separate from the approximately 670-subject first cohort, supplied the donors. Notes on this clone: The target antigen is unknown.

Sequencing was performed with immunoSEQ multiplex PCR; in TCRdb, only in-frame clones are kept and a portion is missing. The data hold roughly 240,000 clones, with approximately 87% observed a single time. Germline V gene sequence: CDR1 SEHNR, CDR2 FQNEAQ (reference sequence). This CDR3 has 18 amino acids. V gave up 1 base and J gave up 7 bases; unmatched junction bases: 10. V is TRBV7-9 and J is TRBJ2-2; the match to TRBD2 covers 12 bases. The specimen sequenced was PBMCs. This TCR derives from a man younger than 35 in good health and CMV-seronegative. CDR3 in amino acids: CASSLETRLAGAGGELFF. The CDR3 DNA sequence: TGTGCCAGCAGCTTAGAAACCCGACTAGCGGGGGCCGGCGGGGAGCTGTTTTTT.